One and the same sample provided the 27 T cell receptor beta chains below, sequenced in a study of shared clonotypes between healthy human individuals. Assay: immunoSEQ multiplex PCR; the TCRdb copy retains only in-frame clones and omits some. Of 850,000 to 1,100,000 clones in the sample, 70% to 80% are singletons; the top ten hold 0.7% to 0.95%. The sample consisted of memory CD4+ T cells from PBMCs. The subset was: CD45RA-negative fraction. All receptors derive from a man between 18 and 35 years old in good health. Some clones in this sample may be carry-over from other donors' samples.

The chain employs TRBV11-1 and TRBJ2-1; D unresolved. V was cut by 2 bases and J by 3 bases, with 17 bases left in between. The CDR3 runs 17 residues. Germline CDR1 SGHAT, CDR2 FQDESV (reference sequence). The CDR3 DNA reads TGTGCCAGCAGCTTAAGGGCCCGTGTGCCGTTCTACAATGAGCAGTTCTTC. Translating it yields CASSLRARVPFYNEQFF.

The chain is built from TRBV6-1 and TRBJ1-5; the D is unclear. Trimming left V 2 bases short and J 7 bases short, with 12 bases between. Germline assignment: CDR1 MNHNS and CDR2 SASEGT. This CDR3 spans 14 amino acids. CDR3 sequence (DNA): TGTGCCAGCAGTGAAATGAGGAACCCCCAGCCCCAGCATTTT. Residues: CASSEMRNPQPQHF.

J is TRBJ2-6 and V is TRBV6-1; D ambiguous. Germline V gene sequence: CDR1 MNHNS, CDR2 SASEGT. This CDR3 region has 15 residues. V lost 4 bases, J lost 0 bases, and 7 bases lay in between. The CDR3 sequence is CASSAQASGANVLTF. The CDR3 DNA reads as TGTGCCAGCAGTGCTCAAGCCTCTGGGGCCAACGTCCTGACTTTC.

The CDR3 DNA follows: TGTGCCAGCAGCTTAGGCTTCACCACAGATACGCAGTATTTT. Its protein is CASSLGFTTDTQYF. This sequence joins TRBV11-2 and TRBJ2-3; no clear D gene. The CDR3 is 14 residues long. Trimming shortened V by 1 base and J by 2 bases, and 7 bases separated the two germline ends. Germline-derived CDR1 and CDR2 are SGHAT and FQNNGV. The full variable domain, in which reference TRBV11-2 and TRBJ2-3 provide the parts outside the CDR3, is EAGVAQSPRYKIIEKRQSVAFWCNPISGHATLYWYQQILGQGPKLLIQFQNNGVVDDSQLPKDRFSAERLKGVDSTLKIQPAKLEDSAVYLCASSLGFTTDTQYFGPGTRLTVL.

The chain combines TRBV9 with TRBJ2-3; a weak D match, TRBD2 (5 bases). V was shortened by 0 bases and J by 2 bases, with 13 bases between the two germline ends. The CDR3 covers 16 residues. The germline gives CDR1 SGDLS, CDR2 YYNGEE. This CDR3 reads CASSVGPSTNTDTQYF. The CDR3 nucleotides read TGTGCCAGCAGCGTAGGCCCCTCGACTAACACAGATACGCAGTATTTT.

Details on this clone: Relative to the germline gene, one junction end is altered; a read error may explain this. The chain is built from TRBV28 and TRBJ2-7; 8 nucleotides align to TRBD2. The CDR3 totals 14 residues. Per germline, CDR1 MDHEN and CDR2 SYDVKM. The CDR3 nucleotides are TGTGCCAGCAGGGGGACCGGGACTAGTCCTTTTTATGCTTTC. Protein: CASRGTGTSPFYAF. The complete variable domain, with remaining parts taken from reference TRBV28 and TRBJ2-7, reads DVKVTQSSRYLVKRTGEKVFLECVQDMDHENMFWYRQDPGLGLRLIYFSYDVKMKEKGDIPEGYSVSREKKERFSLILESASTNQTSMYLCASRGTGTSPFYAFGPGTRLTVT.

This clone was detected only once. The J gene is TRBJ2-6, the V gene TRBV5-1; no clear D gene. Germline assignment: CDR1 SGHRS and CDR2 YFSETQ. Trimming pared 3 bases from V and 0 bases from J, leaving 4 bases between. This CDR3 has 14 residues. CDR3 region: CASSSASGANVLTF. The CDR3 coding sequence is TGCGCCAGCAGCTCCGCCTCTGGGGCCAACGTCCTGACTTTC. Full variable domain (outside the CDR3, taken from reference TRBV5-1 and TRBJ2-6): KAGVTQTPRYLIKTRGQQVTLSCSPISGHRSVSWYQQTPGQGLQFLFEYFSETQRNKGNFPGRFSGRQFSNSRSEMNVSTLELGDSALYLCASSSASGANVLTFGAGSRLTVL.

As DNA, the CDR3 is TGTGCCAGCAGCTTGGAGGGGTGGACAGCTTTCTTT. It codes for CASSLEGWTAFF. The rearrangement links TRBV7-9 to TRBJ1-1, with D possibly TRBD1 on 5 matching bases. CDR3 size: 12 residues. The germline V gene has CDR1 SEHNR and CDR2 FQNEAQ (reference sequence). Trimming stripped 3 bases from V and 10 bases from J, with 12 bases between.

This clone was recorded only once. The chain employs TRBV6-1 and TRBJ2-3; D remains unclear. Germline CDR1 and CDR2: MNHNS and SASEGT. The CDR3 has 14 residues. Trimming took off 2 bases at V and 3 bases at J, with 9 bases between the two ends. DNA of the CDR3: TGTGCCAGCAGTGAAAGAGTCGGAACAGATACGCAGTATTTT. Its translation is CASSERVGTDTQYF.

The chain employs TRBV7-7 and TRBJ2-1; D unclear. Germline-derived CDR1 and CDR2 are SSHAT and FNYEAQ (reference sequence). The V end was cut by 1 base, the J end by 7 bases, with 8 bases between. The CDR3 covers 13 residues. CDR3 bases: TGTGCCAGCAGCTTAGACTCAAAAAATGAGCAGTTCTTC. Translating gives CASSLDSKNEQFF. The whole variable domain, filled in from reference TRBV7-7 and TRBJ2-1, reads GAGVSQSPRYKVTKRGQDVTLRCDPISSHATLYWYQQALGQGPEFLTYFNYEAQPDKSGLPSDRFSAERPEGSISTLTIQRTEQRDSAMYRCASSLDSKNEQFFGPGTRLTVL.

This chain uses TRBV15 with TRBJ1-5; D is unresolved. This CDR3 spans 16 amino acids. Germline CDR1 LNHNV, CDR2 YYDKDF (reference sequence). Deletions cut 8 bases from V and 2 bases from J, with 19 bases between. This CDR3 reads CATSTDAGGGNQPQHF. The CDR3 bases are TGTGCCACCTCAACAGATGCGGGTGGGGGCAATCAGCCCCAGCATTTT.

This chain links TRBV7-2 with TRBJ2-5; weak D call: TRBD2 (6 bases). Germline V gene lookup returns CDR1 SGHTA and CDR2 FQGNSA. The CDR3 contains 17 residues. V dropped 2 bases and J dropped 1 base, with 17 bases sitting between them. The CDR3 sequence: CASSLQEAGVRQETQYF. For the CDR3, the DNA is TGTGCCAGCAGCTTACAAGAAGCGGGTGTCCGCCAAGAGACCCAGTACTTC.

A note on this clone: The same CDR3 is also encoded by other DNA sequences in this sample. J is TRBJ1-1 and V is TRBV7-2; D not resolved. V was trimmed by 5 bases and J by 3 bases, leaving 10 bases between them. The germline V gene has CDR1 SGHTA and CDR2 FQGNSA. The CDR3 is 13 amino acids. CDR3 region: CASSPGVHTEAFF. The CDR3 nucleotides read TGTGCCAGCAGCCCCGGTGTACACACTGAAGCTTTCTTT.

This clone was seen many times. The chain employs TRBV2 and TRBJ2-7, with TRBD1 identical over 8 bases. Per the germline V gene, CDR1 is SNHLY and CDR2 is FYNNEI. This CDR3 is 13 amino acids long. V shed 9 bases, J shed 1 base, and the junction held 5 bases outside the gene matches. CDR3 loop: CASQRTGSYEQYF. The CDR3 nucleotides are TGTGCCAGTCAAAGGACAGGGTCCTACGAGCAGTACTTC.

The chain uses TRBV18 and TRBJ2-7; possibly TRBD1 or TRBD2 for D (6 bases each). The CDR3 is 17 amino acids. The V and J ends lost 5 bases and 3 bases respectively, with 23 bases between them. The germline V gene encodes CDR1 KGHSH and CDR2 LQKENI. For the CDR3, the DNA is TGTGCCAGCTCAGTCGCACAGGGAAGGTGGGGGGTCTACGAGCAGTACTTC. The encoded protein is CASSVAQGRWGVYEQYF.

The gene calls are TRBV5-1 and TRBJ1-2, with D maybe TRBD1 (6 bases). V was shortened by 4 bases and J by 2 bases, with 9 bases between the two germline ends. There are 13 residues in the CDR3. In germline, CDR1 is SGHRS, CDR2 YFSETQ. The CDR3 bases are TGCGCCAGCAGCGATGGACAGAACTATGGCTACACCTTC. This sequence encodes CASSDGQNYGYTF.

The chain has TRBV6-5 and TRBJ1-1, with 8 bases lining up with TRBD1. This CDR3 contains 14 residues. Germline V CDR1 and CDR2: MNHEY, SVGAGI. V was clipped by 5 bases and J by 4 bases; unmatched bases: 6. The CDR3 sequence is CASSPDRVSTEAFF. CDR3 bases: TGTGCCAGCAGTCCGGACAGGGTTAGCACTGAAGCTTTCTTT.

In DNA form, the CDR3 reads TGTGCCAGCAGAACAGGGGGGGCCGGGCCGAGCACTGAAGCTTTCTTT. Its protein is CASRTGGAGPSTEAFF. This chain joins TRBV6-6 and TRBJ1-1; TRBD1 agrees at 8 bases. Germline lookup yields CDR1 MNHNY and CDR2 SVGAGI (reference sequence). This CDR3 contains 16 residues. The ends lost 6 bases at V and 4 bases at J; junction bases unmatched: 13.

The V gene is TRBV28, the J gene TRBJ1-2, with D unclear. Germline loops: CDR1 MDHEN, CDR2 SYDVKM. CDR3 length: 13 residues. Trimming took 3 bases from V and 8 from J, leaving 13 bases between them. In DNA form, the CDR3 reads TGTGCCAGCAGTTTTAGGGCCGCGGGCGGCTACACCTTC. It is translated as CASSFRAAGGYTF.

This clone was counted a few times. The V call is TRBV7-9, the J call TRBJ2-7, with TRBD1 as a possible D gene (6 bases). This CDR3 region has 16 residues. V was trimmed by 1 base and J by 2 bases, leaving 15 bases between them. Germline CDR1 SEHNR, CDR2 FQNEAQ (reference sequence). CDR3 sequence: CASSLEGGPTPYEQYF. For the CDR3, the DNA is TGTGCCAGCAGCTTAGAAGGGGGACCGACCCCCTACGAGCAGTACTTC.

The V gene is TRBV15, the J gene TRBJ2-7; tentatively, D is TRBD2 (5 bases). This CDR3 has 19 amino acids. Germline V CDR1 and CDR2: LNHNV, YYDKDF (reference sequence). V was pared by 3 bases and J by 5 bases, with 29 bases between. The DNA of the CDR3 is TGTGCCACCAGCAGGGGTTCCGGCGGGCGAGCCGAAAGCGTCCACGAGCAGTACTTC. Its translation: CATSRGSGGRAESVHEQYF.

The CDR3 loop is CASTPGGAGETQYF. The CDR3 DNA sequence: TGTGCCAGTACCCCGGGGGGGGCTGGGGAGACCCAGTACTTC. The rearrangement links TRBV19 to TRBJ2-5, with TRBD2 matching over 8 bases. Germline trimming cut 7 bases from V and 5 bases from J; bases unmatched to any gene: 9. From germline, CDR1 is LNHDA and CDR2 SQIVND (reference sequence). The CDR3 contains 14 residues.

The J gene is TRBJ2-5, the V gene TRBV7-9; no definite D call. The CDR3 runs 16 residues. CDR1 is SEHNR and CDR2 is FQNEAQ in the germline V gene (reference sequence). V was clipped by 1 base and J by 3 bases, with 15 bases between them. For the CDR3, the DNA is TGTGCCAGCAGCTTAGGGTACAGCCACGAAAAAGAGACCCAGTACTTC. The encoded protein is CASSLGYSHEKETQYF.

The chain carries TRBV28 and TRBJ2-5, with 7 bases that match TRBD1. Germline CDR1 MDHEN, CDR2 SYDVKM. CDR3 length equals 15 residues. The junction had 12 bases not matched to a gene; V was cut back by 6 bases and J by 5 bases. This CDR3 is CASSSRDSWGETQYF. In DNA, the CDR3 is TGTGCCAGCAGCTCTAGGGACAGTTGGGGGGAGACCCAGTACTTC.

Note on this clone: A much larger clone differs from this one at a single base, so this may be a read error. In the same sample, other DNA sequences code for this CDR3. The genes are TRBV28 and TRBJ1-2, with 7 bases aligning to TRBD1. The CDR3 length is 14 residues. Germline V CDR1 and CDR2: MDHEN, SYDVKM. The CDR3 loop is CASSNRGRGYGYTF. DNA of the CDR3: TGTGCCAGCAGCAATAGGGGGCGCGGGTATGGCTACACCTTT.

V gene TRBV7-9 combines with J gene TRBJ2-3, with D unresolved. V dropped 1 base and J dropped 2 bases, with 7 bases sitting between them. Germline-derived CDR1 and CDR2 are SEHNR and FQNEAQ (reference sequence). The CDR3 covers 14 residues. The CDR3 nucleotides read TGTGCCAGCAGCTTAGTCGGGTTCACAGATACGCAGTATTTT. Amino acids: CASSLVGFTDTQYF.

The V and J genes are TRBV18 and TRBJ2-7, with a possible D match to TRBD1 (7 bases). This CDR3 comprises 14 residues. V was pared by 0 bases and J by 7 bases, with 13 bases between. The germline V gene has CDR1 KGHSH and CDR2 LQKENI. The CDR3: CASSPPEGAGEQYF. The CDR3 nucleotides read TGTGCCAGCTCACCACCGGAGGGGGCTGGGGAGCAGTACTTC.